This T cell receptor beta chain was identified in a study of T cell repertoires in cytomegalovirus infection. Study-wide background: In the study, CMV epitopes included recently identified HLA-C-restricted and well-studied HLA-B-restricted ones.

A remark on this clonotype: Its antigen is not identified. This may come from a read error, since a much larger clone is one base off.

Germline V gene lookup returns CDR1 SGHVS and CDR2 FQNEAQ. The ends were cut back, 5 bases at V and 1 base at J, with 11 bases in the middle. CDR3 length: 14 amino acids. TCRdb called the reads again in MiXCR, with one record for every CDR3 protein. The sample has some 800,000 distinct CDR3 sequences; 25% to 35% are singletons. The TCR originated in a human donor in good health (CMV status not recorded). Some clones in this sample may be carry-over from other donors' samples. The sequenced sample was cultured CD8+ T cells from PBMCs, obtained from culture after CMV antigen stimulation. V gene TRBV7-8 combines with J gene TRBJ1-1; TRBD1 is a possible D gene (6 bases). Here the CDR3 reads CASSTEGQNTEAFF. The CDR3 coding sequence is TGTGCCAGCAGCACAGAGGGACAGAACACTGAAGCTTTCTTT.